Shown below are 15 T cell receptor beta chains from a single sample sequenced in a study of T-cell reconstitution after alpha-beta-depleted transplantation in children. Unique molecular identifiers were built into the TCRbeta library. MiXCR was run by TCRdb on the PCR reads, yielding one entry per CDR3 protein. Altogether 120,000 to 150,000 distinct CDR3 sequences are present, 8.8% being singletons, with the ten largest covering less than 20%. The sample here was PBMCs, mostly from graft donor cells, taken 180 days after TCRalphabeta/CD19-depleted stem cell transplant. The receptor source for this set is a female patient aged 2 to 10 who had a stem cell transplant for congenital amegakaryocytic thrombocytopenia, so the T cells may come from the graft donor.

This chain connects TRBV6-2 or TRBV6-3 to TRBJ2-5, with 7 positions matching TRBD1. V lost 0 bases, J lost 7 bases, and 8 bases stayed unmatched. From germline, CDR1 is MNHEY and CDR2 SVGEGT. The CDR3 is 15 amino acids. DNA for the CDR3: TGTGCCAGCAGTTACTCCGCGACAGGGAGAGGGACCCAGTACTTC. This translates into CASSYSATGRGTQYF.

This clonotype was seen a handful of times. An end of the junction differs from the germline gene, which may be a read error. The chain joins TRBV12-3 or TRBV12-4 to TRBJ1-6; D is possibly TRBD1 (6 bases). CDR3 length: 19 amino acids. In nucleotides, the CDR3 is TGTACCAGCAGTTTTTATAGTGTCGGGGCAGGGGAAGCTAATTCACCCCTCCACTTT. This codes for CTSSFYSVGAGEANSPLHF.

This clonotype was recorded a few times. The chain employs TRBV15 and TRBJ2-7; D is unclear. The CDR3 contains 12 residues. V was cut by 0 bases and J by 9 bases, with 9 bases left in between. The V gene's germline CDR1 is LNHNV and CDR2 YYDKDF (reference sequence). The CDR3 loop is CATSRDPEVQYF. DNA of the CDR3: TGTGCCACCAGCAGAGATCCCGAAGTGCAGTACTTC. Supplemented by reference TRBV15 and TRBJ2-7, the full variable domain reads DAMVIQNPRYQVTQFGKPVTLSCSQTLNHNVMYWYQQKSSQAPKLLFHYYDKDFNNEADTPDNFQSRRPNTSFCFLDIRSPGLGDTAMYLCATSRDPEVQYFGPGTRLTVT.

In its sample, this clonotype was seen a few times. The chain recombines TRBV27 with TRBJ1-1, with D uncertain. This CDR3 is 15 amino acids long. From germline, CDR1 is MNHEY and CDR2 SMNVEV (reference sequence). Trimming took off 1 base at V and 0 bases at J, with 9 bases between the two ends. CDR3 DNA sequence: TGTGCCAGCAGTTTATTGGGTTTGGTGAACACTGAAGCTTTCTTT. Translating gives CASSLLGLVNTEAFF.

V gene TRBV20-1 combines with J gene TRBJ2-1; D uncertain. The CDR3 totals 14 residues. From germline, CDR1 is DFQATT and CDR2 SNEGSKA (reference sequence). V lost 3 bases, J lost 5 bases, and 14 bases lay in between. In DNA form, the CDR3 reads TGCAGTGCTAGGGACCAAGGATTGAACAATGAGCAGTTCTTC. Its translation: CSARDQGLNNEQFF.

The chain uses TRBV18 and TRBJ2-3; 10 bases are a match to TRBD2. Germline-derived CDR1 and CDR2 are KGHSH and LQKENI. The junction had 10 bases not matched to a gene; V was cut back by 3 bases and J by 7 bases. The CDR3 has 16 amino acids. CDR3 in DNA: TGTGCCAGCTCACCCGTTTTAGCGGGAGGCCTCAATACGCAGTATTTT. Encoded protein: CASSPVLAGGLNTQYF.

In this sample, this clonotype turned up a few times. V usage is TRBV6-5 and J usage is TRBJ2-3; 11 bases agree with TRBD2. The CDR3 spans 16 residues. Germline CDR1 reads MNHEY; CDR2 reads SVGAGI. The V and J ends lost 6 bases and 2 bases, in that order; junction bases with no gene match: 7. The CDR3 DNA reads TGTGCCAGCAGATCCCCTAGCGGGGGGTCCACAGATACGCAGTATTTT. Translated: CASRSPSGGSTDTQYF.

At least ten counts were recorded for this clonotype. This rearrangement joins TRBV27 to TRBJ2-2; the match to TRBD2 covers 8 bases. CDR3 length: 16 residues. V was clipped by 7 bases and J by 3 bases; unmatched bases: 10. Germline V CDR1 and CDR2: MNHEY, SMNVEV (reference sequence). CDR3 bases: TGTGCCAGCACCTCCGGTCAGCGGGGGTACACCGGGGAGCTGTTTTTT. Its translation: CASTSGQRGYTGELFF.

Many counts were recorded for this clonotype. V gene TRBV20-1 combines with J gene TRBJ2-4, with 11 bases that match TRBD2. Per germline, CDR1 DFQATT and CDR2 SNEGSKA (reference sequence). Trimming cost V 3 bases and J 3 bases; bases outside gene matches: 13. The CDR3 has 18 residues. The CDR3 bases are TGCAGTGCTAGCGGTCTAGCGGGAGGAGGGGGGTACAAAAACATTCAGTACTTC. Encoded protein: CSASGLAGGGGYKNIQYF.

In its sample, this clonotype was seen many times. The chain couples TRBV10-3 to TRBJ1-5; D perhaps matches TRBD1 (5 bases). Germline V lookup: CDR1 ENHRY, CDR2 SYGVKD. This CDR3 is built from 15 residues. Trimming removed 0 bases from V and 6 bases from J, with 12 bases in between. CDR3 sequence: CAISESMTVGQPQHF. The DNA of the CDR3 is TGTGCCATCAGTGAGTCGATGACAGTGGGTCAGCCCCAGCATTTT.

As concerns this clonotype: A much larger clone differs by one base, so this may be a read error. The chain recombines TRBV5-4 with TRBJ2-5; D is unclear. The CDR3 sequence is 14 residues long. Germline lookup yields CDR1 SGHNT and CDR2 YYREEE (reference sequence). V lost 3 bases, J lost 5 bases, and 14 bases lay in between. CDR3 residues: CASSSHYGFETQYF. The CDR3 coding sequence is TGTGCCAGCAGCTCGCACTATGGCTTTGAGACCCAGTACTTC. Full variable domain (outside the CDR3, taken from reference TRBV5-4 and TRBJ2-5): ETGVTQSPTHLIKTRGQQVTLRCSSQSGHNTVSWYQQALGQGPQFIFQYYREEENGRGNFPPRFSGLQFPNYSSELNVNALELDDSALYLCASSSHYGFETQYFGPGTRLLVL.

Many counts were recorded for this clonotype. The rearrangement uses TRBV12-3 or TRBV12-4 and TRBJ2-1; 11 bases agree with TRBD2. The length of the CDR3 is 20 residues. Germline trimming cut 7 bases from V and 9 bases from J; bases unmatched to any gene: 26. CDR3 coding DNA: TGTGCCAGCACCAATGGGGAGAATAGCGGGAGGGCCCCTTTCTCCCTTGAGCAGTTCTTC. It codes for CASTNGENSGRAPFSLEQFF.

In this sample, this clonotype turned up many times. This chain joins TRBV29-1 and TRBJ2-1; 8 bases are a match to TRBD2. The CDR3 has 11 residues. V lost 5 bases to trimming and J lost 15 bases; unmatched junction nucleotides: 9. Germline V lookup: CDR1 SQVTM, CDR2 ANQGSEA. The CDR3 coding sequence is TGCAGCGTTAGGGGGGGACTAGAGTTGTTCTTC. Translated, it gives CSVRGGLELFF.

The table lists this clonotype with many counts. The CDR3 is CASSLSAASTDTQYF. CDR3 coding DNA: TGTGCCAGCAGTCTGTCGGCAGCGAGCACAGATACGCAGTATTTT. The chain recombines TRBV28 with TRBJ2-3; D ambiguous. Trimming took 5 bases from V and 0 from J, leaving 12 bases between them. The CDR3 consists of 15 residues. Germline V gives CDR1 MDHEN, CDR2 SYDVKM.

This clonotype was recorded many times. The V gene is TRBV12-3 or TRBV12-4, the J gene TRBJ2-7; D is unclear. The CDR3 runs 12 residues. Trimming pared 4 bases from V and 2 bases from J, leaving 6 bases between. CDR3 amino acids: CASSYRAYEQYF. The CDR3 DNA reads TGTGCCAGCAGTTACAGAGCCTACGAGCAGTACTTC.